This paragraph reports one T cell receptor (beta chain). Antigen: not known. These data come from a study of cytomegalovirus exposure and HLA in healthy donors. Despite likely unrecorded immune exposures, the donors were nominally healthy at the time of sampling. The V gene end was trimmed by 0 bases and the J gene end by 2 bases; junction bases not matched to a gene: 4. The CDR3 totals 16 residues. CDR1 and CDR2 from the germline V gene are MNHNY and SVGAGI (reference sequence). Study-level findings and limits: It was shown in a later analysis that HLA-associated TCR beta chains were more clonally expanded than other, equally common chains. Sequence variants that were highly shared formed a cluster that was likely a sequencing artifact.

13 Jbeta primers and 60 Vbeta primers were used for the PCR. Method: immunoSEQ multiplex PCR; TCRdb's copy keeps in-frame clones and lacks some. The sample holds 200,000 or so clones, 70% seen once. The clonotype comes from a man aged 35 to 55 in good health and CMV-seropositive. The chain is built from TRBV6-6 and TRBJ2-1; 7 positions agree with TRBD2. Sequencing input: PBMCs. CDR3 DNA: TGTGCCAGCAGTTACTCCTTAGCGGGCGCCTACAATGAGCAGTTCTTC. Translation gives CASSYSLAGAYNEQFF.